This passage covers 8 T cell receptor beta chains from one sample sequenced in a study of blood T cell repertoires in COVID-19. Profiling relied on immunoSEQ multiplex PCR, and the TCRdb table lists in-frame clones only, not all of them. The sample yields roughly 300,000 clones, more than 75% seen once. Sequencing was performed on peripheral blood. These receptors were taken from a woman between 45 and 65 years old who had recovered from COVID-19.

This clone is a singleton in its sample. The chain employs TRBV19 and TRBJ2-4, with 11 bases aligning to TRBD2. CDR1 LNHDA and CDR2 SQIVND come from the germline V gene (reference sequence). The CDR3 covers 16 residues. The V and J ends lost 6 bases and 2 bases, in that order; junction bases with no gene match: 6. Written as DNA, the CDR3 is TGTGCCAGTAGCATTAGCGGGAGGGATCCCAAAAACATTCAGTACTTC. Its protein is CASSISGRDPKNIQYF.

J is TRBJ1-1 and V is TRBV5-1, with 7 bases fitting TRBD1. J gave up 0 bases and V 2 bases, and 10 bases lay outside the gene matches. In germline, CDR1 is SGHRS, CDR2 YFSETQ. There are 17 residues in the CDR3. DNA of the CDR3: TGCGCCAGCAGCTTCGTTCGACAGGGCATTATGAACACTGAAGCTTTCTTT. This gives the protein CASSFVRQGIMNTEAFF. The full variable domain, completed using reference TRBV5-1 and TRBJ1-1, is KAGVTQTPRYLIKTRGQQVTLSCSPISGHRSVSWYQQTPGQGLQFLFEYFSETQRNKGNFPGRFSGRQFSNSRSEMNVSTLELGDSALYLCASSFVRQGIMNTEAFFGQGTRLTVV.

Only one count was recorded for this clone. The chain employs TRBV6-6 and TRBJ1-3; possibly TRBD1 for D (6 bases). This CDR3 is 15 amino acids long. Germline values: CDR1 MNHNY, CDR2 SVGAGI (reference sequence). Trimming removed 5 bases from V and 0 bases from J, with 11 bases in between. CDR3 loop: CASSGQISSGNTIYF. CDR3 nucleotides: TGTGCCAGCAGTGGACAGATTAGCTCTGGAAACACCATATATTTT.

This chain links TRBV19 with TRBJ1-1; TRBD1 matches 8 bases. The CDR3 sequence is 16 residues long. V lost 3 bases to trimming and J lost 0 bases; unmatched junction nucleotides: 6. The V gene's germline CDR1 is LNHDA and CDR2 SQIVND (reference sequence). CDR3 DNA sequence: TGTGCCAGTAGTATTGGACAGGGTCTCATGAACACTGAAGCTTTCTTT. Translation gives CASSIGQGLMNTEAFF.

The chain employs TRBV5-1 and TRBJ2-7; D may be TRBD2 (5 bases). The germline V and J ends were trimmed by 2 bases and 2 bases, with 8 bases remaining between them. CDR3 length: 13 amino acids. CDR1 and CDR2 (germline): SGHRS, YFSETQ. CDR3 DNA sequence: TGCGCCAGCAGCTTCCTCGGGGCCTACGAGCAGTACTTC. Its translation is CASSFLGAYEQYF.

This chain uses TRBV15 with TRBJ2-7; the match to TRBD1 covers 8 bases. V was clipped by 1 base and J by 7 bases; unmatched bases: 6. This CDR3 is 14 amino acids long. Germline V gene lookup returns CDR1 LNHNV and CDR2 YYDKDF (reference sequence). The CDR3 nucleotides read TGTGCCACCAGCAGAGCGGGACAGGAGCGGGAGCAGTACTTC. It codes for CATSRAGQEREQYF.

J is TRBJ1-1 and V is TRBV29-1, with 7 bases lining up with TRBD1. The germline gives CDR1 SQVTM, CDR2 ANQGSEA. CDR3 length equals 16 residues. The V and J ends lost 7 bases and 1 base, in that order; junction bases with no gene match: 15. The CDR3 DNA follows: TGCAGCGCCCCCGGCGTGAGGGGGCGTGCGAACACTGAAGCTTTCTTT. Amino acid sequence: CSAPGVRGRANTEAFF.

The table lists this clone with a count of one. The chain has TRBV7-2 and TRBJ2-7; 9 bases align to TRBD1. Trimming removed 5 bases from V and 7 bases from J; junction bases left unmatched: 6. Germline values: CDR1 SGHTA, CDR2 FQGNSA. There are 13 residues in the CDR3. Here the CDR3 reads CASSVQGALEQYF. CDR3 nucleotide sequence: TGTGCCAGCAGCGTACAGGGGGCGCTGGAGCAGTACTTC.